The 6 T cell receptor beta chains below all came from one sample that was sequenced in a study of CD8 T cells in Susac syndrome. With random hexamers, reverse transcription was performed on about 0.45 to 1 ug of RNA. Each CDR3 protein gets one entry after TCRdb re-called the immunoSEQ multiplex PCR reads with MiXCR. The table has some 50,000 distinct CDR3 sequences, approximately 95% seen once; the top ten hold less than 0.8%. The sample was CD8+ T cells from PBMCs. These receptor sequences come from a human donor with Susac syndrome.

As DNA, the CDR3 is TGTGCCAGCAGTTTACGTAGTGGAAACACCATATATTTT. Protein sequence: CASSLRSGNTIYF. V usage is TRBV28 and J usage is TRBJ1-3, with D unclear. V was shortened by 2 bases and J by 3 bases, with 5 bases between the two germline ends. Per the germline V gene, CDR1 is MDHEN and CDR2 is SYDVKM. The length of the CDR3 is 13 residues.

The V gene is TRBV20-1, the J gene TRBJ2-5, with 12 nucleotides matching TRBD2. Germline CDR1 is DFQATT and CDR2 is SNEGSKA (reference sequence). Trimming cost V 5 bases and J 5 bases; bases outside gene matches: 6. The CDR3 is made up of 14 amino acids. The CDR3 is CSAASGGALETQYF. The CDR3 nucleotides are TGCAGTGCTGCTAGCGGGGGGGCCTTGGAGACCCAGTACTTC.

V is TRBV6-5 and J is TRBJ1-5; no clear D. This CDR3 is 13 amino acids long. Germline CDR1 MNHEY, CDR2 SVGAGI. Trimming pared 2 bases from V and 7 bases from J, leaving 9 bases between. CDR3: CASSYAFGQPQHF. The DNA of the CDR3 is TGTGCCAGCAGTTACGCCTTTGGGCAGCCCCAGCATTTT.

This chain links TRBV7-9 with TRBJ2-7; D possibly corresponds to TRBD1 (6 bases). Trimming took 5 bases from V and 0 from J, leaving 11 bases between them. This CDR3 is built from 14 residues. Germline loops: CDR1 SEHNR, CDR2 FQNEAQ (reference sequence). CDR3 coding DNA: TGTGCCAGCAGCAAGCCAGGGGCCTCCTACGAGCAGTACTTC. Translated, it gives CASSKPGASYEQYF.

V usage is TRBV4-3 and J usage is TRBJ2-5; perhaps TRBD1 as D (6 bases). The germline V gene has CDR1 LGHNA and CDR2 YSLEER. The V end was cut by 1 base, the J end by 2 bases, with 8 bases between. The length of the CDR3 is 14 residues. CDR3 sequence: CASSQGTDQETQYF. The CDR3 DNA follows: TGCGCCAGCAGCCAAGGGACAGATCAAGAGACCCAGTACTTC.

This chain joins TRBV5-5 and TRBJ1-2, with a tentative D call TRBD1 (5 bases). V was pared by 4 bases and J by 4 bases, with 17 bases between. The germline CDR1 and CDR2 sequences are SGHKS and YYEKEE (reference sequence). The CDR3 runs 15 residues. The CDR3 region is CASSPGAGYGYGYTF. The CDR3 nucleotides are TGTGCCAGCAGCCCCGGGGCAGGGTACGGCTATGGCTACACCTTC.